Described below is a single T cell receptor beta chain sequence and its context. The clone's antigen remains unknown. No much larger clone is present one base from it, and per-base qualities are unavailable. These data originate in a study of control samples from healthy donors and cancer patients (dated by TCRdb to 2020 to 2021). Library preparation employed the immunoSEQ multiplex PCR assay. Here the immuneACCESS table is served through TCRdb, limited to in-frame sequences with V and J called. Missing clones are a known gap in these copies; in checked studies unresolved V genes cover under half, and the rest lacks a known reason. Counted in this sample were 400,000 to 500,000 clones; over 75% of them appeared once. The ten most abundant clones make up more than 6% of the sample. Sequencing used PBMCs. The sequence derives from a man in his forties with head and neck cancer.

CDR3 region: CAWRTSNGKLFF. The bases read TGTGCCTGGAGGACATCCAACGGAAAACTGTTTTTT. The V gene is TRBV30 and the J gene is TRBJ1-4, with the D gene not clear enough to name. The CDR3, from cysteine to phenylalanine, totals 12 residues. The sequence is cut down to CDR3 DNA, 36 bases in frame from base 1. CDR1 GTSNPN and CDR2 SVGIG are derived from the germline V gene (reference sequence). V loses 3 bases of germline sequence and J loses 10 bases, and the interval between the two ends is 12 bases.